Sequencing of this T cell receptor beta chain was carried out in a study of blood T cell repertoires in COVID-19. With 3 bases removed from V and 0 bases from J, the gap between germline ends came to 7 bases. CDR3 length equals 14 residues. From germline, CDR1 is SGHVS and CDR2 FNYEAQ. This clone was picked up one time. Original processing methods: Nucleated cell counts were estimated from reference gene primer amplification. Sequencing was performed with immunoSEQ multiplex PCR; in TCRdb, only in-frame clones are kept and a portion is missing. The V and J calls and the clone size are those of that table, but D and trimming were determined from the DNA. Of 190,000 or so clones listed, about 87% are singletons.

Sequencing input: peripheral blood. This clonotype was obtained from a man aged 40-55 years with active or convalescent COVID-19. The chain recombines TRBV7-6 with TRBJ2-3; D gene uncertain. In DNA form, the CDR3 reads TGTGCCAGCAGCTTCCTCAGTAGCACAGATACGCAGTATTTT. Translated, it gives CASSFLSSTDTQYF.